The subject of this entry is one T cell receptor beta chain. Its target is not known. This record comes from a study of OX40 agonist ivuxolimab in advanced cancers. Study in general: Every 2 weeks, patients received ivuxolimab intravenously, dosed at 0.01 to 10 mg/kg. Of mixed ages from roughly 23 to 80 and averaging roughly 64 years, the group was about 80% male.

V gave up 4 bases and J gave up 2 bases, with 16 bases separating them. The CDR3 covers 15 residues. Germline V gene data show CDR1 as SGDLS and CDR2 as YYNGEE. Sampled blood was obtained at baseline, cycle 4 day 1, and cycle 7 day 1. Whole-study results and caveats: At doses 0.1 to 3.0 mg/kg, CD4+ and CD8+ clones expanded.

Profiled with immunoSEQ multiplex PCR; TCRdb holds only in-frame clones, not every one. Of 70,000 or so clones in the sample, around nine tenths were seen once. J is TRBJ2-7 and V is TRBV9, with D uncertain. The receptor comes from an adult with an advanced solid tumor such as melanoma, head and neck, liver or kidney cancer. Material: CD4+ or CD8+ T cells sorted from blood, obtained in a trial of the OX40 agonist ivuxolimab. The CDR3 sequence: CASSPVRAATYEQYF. CDR3 in DNA: TGTGCCAGCAGCCCGGTAAGGGCGGCGACCTACGAGCAGTACTTC.